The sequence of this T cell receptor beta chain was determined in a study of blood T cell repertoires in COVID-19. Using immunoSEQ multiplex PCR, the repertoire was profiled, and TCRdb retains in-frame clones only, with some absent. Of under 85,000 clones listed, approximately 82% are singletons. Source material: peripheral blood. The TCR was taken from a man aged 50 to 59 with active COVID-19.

The DNA for the CDR3 is TGTGCCAGCAGCCCGGGACTAGCGGGGGGCCTTGGCAAAAACATTCAGTACTTC. Its protein product is CASSPGLAGGLGKNIQYF. The chain carries TRBV11-2 and TRBJ2-4, with 15 nucleotides matching TRBD2. This CDR3 has 18 amino acids. Germline loops: CDR1 SGHAT, CDR2 FQNNGV. V trimming: 5 bases; J trimming: 3 bases; junction bases outside the gene matches: 8.